Listed here are 2 T cell receptor beta chains from one sample, sequenced in a study of OX40 agonist ivuxolimab in advanced cancers. Profiling relied on immunoSEQ multiplex PCR, and the TCRdb table lists in-frame clones only, not all of them. The data show about 70,000 clones, around 90% seen once. The sequences come from CD4+ or CD8+ T cells sorted from blood, collected in a trial of the OX40 agonist ivuxolimab. Receptors originate from an adult with an advanced solid tumor such as melanoma, head and neck, liver or kidney cancer.

Here the CDR3 DNA reads TGTGCCAGCAGTAAAGGGGGACTAGCGGCAAACAATGAGCAGTTCTTC. This encodes CASSKGGLAANNEQFF. The chain combines TRBV6-1 with TRBJ2-1; 11 bases agree with TRBD2. From germline, CDR1 is MNHNS and CDR2 SASEGT. Germline trimming cut 5 bases from V and 5 bases from J; bases unmatched to any gene: 8. The CDR3 consists of 16 residues.

The rearrangement links TRBV15 to TRBJ1-5; D unclear. V lost 0 bases, J lost 7 bases, and 13 bases lay in between. CDR3 length: 15 residues. CDR1 is LNHNV, CDR2 YYDKDF, per germline (reference sequence). The CDR3 sequence is CATSRDPGIGQPQHF. CDR3 in DNA: TGTGCCACCAGCAGAGATCCGGGTATCGGCCAGCCCCAGCATTTT.